This passage covers 14 T cell receptor beta chains from one sample sequenced in a study of vaccination and CD4 T cells after COVID-19. The treatment denotes: roughly 10-day PBMC culture with coronavirus spike peptide pools or control peptides (ViraFEST assay). These receptors have no identified antigens. The Oncomine TCR Beta short-read assay sequenced DNA from cultured CD4+ T cells. In TCRdb, the PCR reads were re-called with MiXCR into one record per CDR3 protein. The sample holds about 5,000 distinct CDR3 sequences, about 57% seen once. Material for sequencing was CD4+ T cells from blood, cultured in vitro. The receptors shown here come from a human donor who had recovered from COVID-19.

The rearrangement joins TRBV7-2 to TRBJ2-7, with 7 bases identical to TRBD2. V dropped 11 bases and J dropped 5; count of bases not matched to a gene: 15. Germline CDR1 and CDR2: SGHTA and FQGNSA. The CDR3 totals 14 residues. In nucleotides, the CDR3 is TGTGCCTCCGGGACGGGGGGACCCCTCCACGAGCAGTACTTC. This sequence encodes CASGTGGPLHEQYF.

The chain joins TRBV7-9 to TRBJ1-2; D not certain. Looked up from germline, CDR1 is SEHNR and CDR2 is FQNEAQ (reference sequence). Trimming shortened V by 5 bases and J by 5 bases, and 15 bases separated the two germline ends. The CDR3 contains 14 residues. CDR3 residues: CASSTWGEIYGYTF. CDR3 coding DNA: TGTGCCAGCAGCACATGGGGAGAGATTTATGGCTACACCTTC.

The chain joins TRBV15 to TRBJ1-5; D gene ambiguous. Germline V gene data show CDR1 as LNHNV and CDR2 as YYDKDF (reference sequence). The ends were cut back, 3 bases at V and 7 bases at J, with 10 bases in the middle. CDR3 length: 13 amino acids. The CDR3 DNA is TGTGCCACCAGCAGCGATTACACGCAGCCCCAGCATTTT. Protein sequence: CATSSDYTQPQHF.

Written as DNA, the CDR3 is TGTGCCAGCAGGGGCCTGGGGCAGGGTTCTACCTCGGGCGAGCAGTACTTC. Protein: CASRGLGQGSTSGEQYF. V usage is TRBV7-8 and J usage is TRBJ2-7; tentative D call: TRBD1 (5 bases). The germline V and J ends were trimmed by 6 bases and 6 bases, with 27 bases remaining between them. CDR3 length equals 17 residues. Germline V CDR1 and CDR2: SGHVS, FQNEAQ.

The genes are TRBV7-3 and TRBJ1-1; no reliable D call. This CDR3 contains 14 residues. Trimming pared 5 bases from V and 2 bases from J, leaving 12 bases between. Germline CDR1 and CDR2: SGHTA and FQGTGA. CDR3 bases: TGTGCCAGCAGCGTTGGACGGCCCAACACTGAAGCTTTCTTT. It codes for CASSVGRPNTEAFF.

V usage is TRBV20-1 and J usage is TRBJ1-5; 7 positions match TRBD1. V was pared by 5 bases and J by 2 bases, with 9 bases of the junction left unmatched. CDR3 size: 15 residues. Germline V gives CDR1 DFQATT, CDR2 SNEGSKA (reference sequence). CDR3 DNA: TGCAGTGCTCCCTCTACCGGGACAGGCAATCAGCCCCAGCATTTT. It specifies CSAPSTGTGNQPQHF.

This sequence joins TRBV24-1 and TRBJ2-1, with TRBD2 identical over 16 bases. Germline V gives CDR1 KGHDR, CDR2 SFDVKD. The V and J ends lost 10 bases and 9 bases, in that order; junction bases with no gene match: 2. The CDR3 spans 13 residues. CDR3 nucleotides: TGTGCCACGGGACTAGCGGGGGGGCGTGAGCAGTTCTTC. It yields the protein CATGLAGGREQFF.

The V and J genes are TRBV27 and TRBJ1-5; D possibly corresponds to TRBD1 (6 bases). CDR1 and CDR2 from the germline V gene are MNHEY and SMNVEV (reference sequence). The CDR3 extends over 16 amino acids. The CDR3 DNA is TGTGCATCAAGAGGTGCGGGGGGCTGGAGCAATCAGCCCCAGCATTTT. Amino acids: CASRGAGGWSNQPQHF.

This chain uses TRBV28 with TRBJ1-5, with D unresolved. Germline values: CDR1 MDHEN, CDR2 SYDVKM. Trimming stripped 3 bases from V and 5 bases from J, with 5 bases between. The CDR3 has 12 amino acids. The CDR3 is CASSFKDQPQHF. DNA for the CDR3: TGTGCCAGCAGTTTTAAGGATCAGCCCCAGCATTTT.

V gene TRBV20-1 combines with J gene TRBJ1-5; the match to TRBD1 covers 7 bases. Germline trimming cut 2 bases from V and 3 bases from J; bases unmatched to any gene: 4. CDR3 length equals 14 residues. Germline CDR1 and CDR2: DFQATT and SNEGSKA (reference sequence). CDR3 in DNA: TGCAGTGCTAGATTTACAGGGGTCAATCAGCCCCAGCATTTT. Translating gives CSARFTGVNQPQHF.

This clonotype was counted a few times. V usage is TRBV20-1 and J usage is TRBJ2-5; 9 nucleotides match TRBD1. V was pared by 5 bases and J by 5 bases, with 6 bases of the junction left unmatched. Germline V CDR1 and CDR2: DFQATT, SNEGSKA (reference sequence). This CDR3 spans 13 amino acids. The CDR3 coding sequence is TGCAGTGCTCCTGGACAGGGGTTCGAGACCCAGTACTTC. Protein: CSAPGQGFETQYF.

The DNA of the CDR3 is TGCAGTGTACGCTCCTACGAGCAGTACTTC. This codes for CSVRSYEQYF. V gene TRBV20-1 combines with J gene TRBJ2-7; unclear D gene. V dropped 7 bases and J dropped 0 bases, with 4 bases sitting between them. CDR3 length: 10 residues. CDR1 DFQATT and CDR2 SNEGSKA come from the germline V gene (reference sequence).

V usage is TRBV20-1 and J usage is TRBJ1-2; maybe TRBD1 (5 bases). The V end was cut by 2 bases, the J end by 7 bases, with 11 bases between. This CDR3 comprises 12 residues. Germline CDR1 is DFQATT and CDR2 is SNEGSKA (reference sequence). CDR3 region: CSARKGAGGYTF. CDR3 sequence (DNA): TGCAGTGCTAGAAAAGGGGCAGGTGGCTACACCTTC.

The chain uses TRBV6-1 and TRBJ2-5; the D is unclear. CDR3 length equals 15 residues. The V gene's germline CDR1 is MNHNS and CDR2 SASEGT. The V gene lost 1 base and the J gene lost 9 bases, with 18 bases spanning the gap. The CDR3 sequence: CASSEVGWAGRSQYF. CDR3 nucleotide sequence: TGTGCCAGCAGTGAAGTGGGGTGGGCAGGAAGGTCCCAGTACTTC.